This T cell receptor (beta chain) derives from a study of blood T cell repertoires in COVID-19 (dated by TCRdb to between 2020 and 2021). In the study overall: The collaborator samples originated in the United States, Italy and Spain and spanned the acute and convalescent phases of COVID-19. The repertoires were released in a freely available public database intended as a resource for research on the immune response to SARS-CoV-2. A de-identified subject ID, COVID-19 status, age in years and sex were almost always included in the sample metadata. Samples came from the ongoing ImmuneRACE study (first 160 participants) plus 1,254 subjects from 6 global collaborators. The prospective study material was composed of cDNA or gDNA derived from T cells, B-cell-depleted T cells, or PBMCs. Where available, HLA class I and class II types were taken from metadata supplied by the sample provider and were not determined by assay-based typing. The dataset comprised deeply sampled blood TCRbeta repertoires from subjects exposed to, actively infected with, or recovered from COVID-19.

TCRbeta CDR3 regions were amplified from genomic DNA by means of the immunoSEQ Assay, a bias-controlled multiplex PCR. As for how the authors treated the data: The number of nucleated cells in each sample was estimated from the amplification of reference gene primers within the assay. To quantify the absolute abundance of each unique TCRbeta CDR3 rearrangement, sequence reads were collapsed and filtered. For each sample, productive Simpson clonality was calculated by taking the square root of Simpson's diversity index across productive rearrangements. In its TCRdb copy, this immuneACCESS table keeps in-frame sequences only and misses some clones. Where compared with another copy, unresolved V genes explain less than half of these, and the others have no known cause. V, J and clone size are taken as reported in that table, and D and trimming were inferred from the DNA itself. In this sample the table shows 75,000 or so clones, roughly 80% of which occur a single time. Jointly, the top ten make up 4.5% to 7% of the sample.

The cysteine opens and the phenylalanine closes a CDR3 of 15 amino acids. Solely the CDR3 DNA is kept, with 45 bases framed from the first base. The germline V end is reduced by 4 bases and the J end by 2 bases; junction bases left unmatched: 6. Sequences SGHDN (CDR1) and FVKESK (CDR2) are obtained from the germline V gene. Details on this clone: Which antigen it targets is not known. Base qualities are not recorded, but no much larger clone differs from it by a single base.

Each collaborating institution followed its own protocols to collect whole blood in K2EDTA tubes. For TCRbeta analysis, collaborators shipped samples in one of three forms: frozen whole blood, isolated PBMCs, or DNA extracted from either of those sample types. Findings and caveats that apply to the study as a whole: Clinical and demographic metadata were provided uncurated, with the amount varying by source and participant.

The V and J genes are TRBV14 and TRBJ2-5, and 8 junctional nucleotides match TRBD2. The TCR sequence derives from a man aged 60 to 75 with active or convalescent COVID-19. Material: peripheral blood. The CDR3 sequence is CASSLRLAWQETQYF. The bases read TGTGCCAGCAGCCTTCGACTAGCGTGGCAAGAGACCCAGTACTTC.